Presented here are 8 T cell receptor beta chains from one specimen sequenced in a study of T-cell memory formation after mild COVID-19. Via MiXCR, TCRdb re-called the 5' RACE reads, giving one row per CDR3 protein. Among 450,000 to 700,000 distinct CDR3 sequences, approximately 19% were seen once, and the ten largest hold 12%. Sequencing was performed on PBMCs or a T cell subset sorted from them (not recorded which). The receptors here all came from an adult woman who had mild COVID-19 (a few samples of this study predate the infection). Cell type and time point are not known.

CDR3 DNA: TGTGCCAGCAGTTACCCGCCGCGAATCGAGCAGTACTTC. Translation: CASSYPPRIEQYF. The V and J genes are TRBV6-2 or TRBV6-3 and TRBJ2-7, with D unresolved. Germline lookup yields CDR1 MNHEY and CDR2 SVGEGT. The CDR3 contains 13 residues. V was cut by 2 bases and J by 6 bases, with 11 bases left in between.

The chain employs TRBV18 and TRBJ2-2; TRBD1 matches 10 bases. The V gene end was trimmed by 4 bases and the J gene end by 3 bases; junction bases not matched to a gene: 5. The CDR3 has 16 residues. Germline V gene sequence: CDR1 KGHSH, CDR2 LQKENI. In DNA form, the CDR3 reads TGTGCCAGCTCACGAGCGGGACAGGGGTACACCGGGGAGCTGTTTTTT. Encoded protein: CASSRAGQGYTGELFF.

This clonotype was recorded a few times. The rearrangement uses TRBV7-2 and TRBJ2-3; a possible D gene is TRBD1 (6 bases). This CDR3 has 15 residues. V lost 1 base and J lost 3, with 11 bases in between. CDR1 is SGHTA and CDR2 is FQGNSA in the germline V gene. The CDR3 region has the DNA TGTGCCAGCAGCTTAGACAGGGTACCTACAGATACGCAGTATTTT. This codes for CASSLDRVPTDTQYF. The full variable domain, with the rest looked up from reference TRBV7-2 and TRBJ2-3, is GAGVSQSPSNKVTEKGKDVELRCDPISGHTALYWYRQSLGQGLEFLIYFQGNSAPDKSGLPSDRFSAERTGGSVSTLTIQRTQQEDSAVYLCASSLDRVPTDTQYFGPGTRLTVL.

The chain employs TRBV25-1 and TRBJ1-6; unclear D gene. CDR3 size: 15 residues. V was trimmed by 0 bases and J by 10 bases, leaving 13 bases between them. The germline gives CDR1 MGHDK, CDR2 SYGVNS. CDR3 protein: CASSEYNHGQSPLHF. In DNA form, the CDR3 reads TGTGCCAGCAGTGAATATAATCACGGCCAGTCACCCCTCCACTTT.

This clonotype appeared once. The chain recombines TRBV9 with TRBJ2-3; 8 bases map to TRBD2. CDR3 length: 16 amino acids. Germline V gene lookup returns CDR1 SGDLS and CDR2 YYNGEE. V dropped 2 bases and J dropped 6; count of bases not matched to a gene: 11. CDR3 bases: TGTGCCAGCAGCGTGTTGGCGGGAGGAGTTCGTGATACGCAGTATTTT. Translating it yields CASSVLAGGVRDTQYF. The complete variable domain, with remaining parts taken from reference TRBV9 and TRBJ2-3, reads DSGVTQTPKHLITATGQRVTLRCSPRSGDLSVYWYQQSLDQGLQFLIQYYNGEERAKGNILERFSAQQFPDLHSELNLSSLELGDSALYFCASSVLAGGVRDTQYFGPGTRLTVL.

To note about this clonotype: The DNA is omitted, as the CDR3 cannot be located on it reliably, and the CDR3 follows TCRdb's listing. The CDR3 sequence is CAISEQMKNCFF. V gene TRBV10-3 combines with J gene TRBJ1-4. Germline loops: CDR1 ENHRY, CDR2 SYGVKD. The CDR3 is 12 residues long, ends included.

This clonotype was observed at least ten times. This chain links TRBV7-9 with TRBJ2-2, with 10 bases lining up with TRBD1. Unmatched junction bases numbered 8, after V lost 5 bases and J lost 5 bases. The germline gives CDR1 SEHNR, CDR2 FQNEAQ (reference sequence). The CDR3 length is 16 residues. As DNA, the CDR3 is TGTGCCAGCAGCGGACAGGGGGAGGTGCCTACCGGGGAGCTGTTTTTT. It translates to CASSGQGEVPTGELFF.

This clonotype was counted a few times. CDR3 loop: CASSLGPQAGPTDTQYF. The CDR3 coding sequence is TGCGCCAGCAGCTTGGGGCCTCAAGCGGGACCCACAGATACGCAGTATTTT. The chain combines TRBV5-1 with TRBJ2-3; 7 bases are a match to TRBD2. The CDR3 contains 17 residues. V was clipped by 0 bases and J by 2 bases; unmatched bases: 9. In germline, CDR1 is SGHRS, CDR2 YFSETQ.